Sequencing of this T cell receptor beta chain was carried out in a study of T cell responses to AZD1222 COVID-19 vaccine. General observations from the study: Repertoires were obtained only post-peak T cell response. White British ancestry dominated among donors, who included more females, and clonal diversity was possibly underestimated.

The CDR3 length is 15 residues. Trimming took 0 bases from V and 3 from J, leaving 12 bases between them. From germline, CDR1 is SGHDT and CDR2 YYEEEE. Profiled with immunoSEQ multiplex PCR; TCRdb holds only in-frame clones, not every one. The sample lists around 100,000 clones, 90% to 95% occurring once. Only one count was recorded for this clone. The antigen is undetermined. This rearrangement joins TRBV5-6 to TRBJ1-1; D call uncertain. The material sequenced was peripheral blood, taken on day 0 of AZD1222 vaccination. This TCR derives from an adult in good health. CDR3 amino acids: CASSLGGLIYTEAFF. The CDR3 coding sequence is TGTGCCAGCAGCTTGGGAGGGTTGATTTACACTGAAGCTTTCTTT.